The 32 T cell receptor beta chains below come from one sample, sequenced in a study of blood T cell repertoires in COVID-19. The protocol was immunoSEQ multiplex PCR, while the TCRdb copy is restricted to in-frame clones and leaves out a portion. Among fewer than 300,000 clones listed, approximately 85% were seen once. The sequenced sample consisted of peripheral blood. The receptors here all came from a human donor with COVID-19, enrolled during active disease. The donor label of this sample is uncertain.

This clone was detected a few times. The chain uses TRBV28 and TRBJ2-2; 7 bases agree with TRBD2. Trimming at V came to 11 bases and at J to 8 bases, leaving 17 bases not matched to a gene. Germline CDR1 is MDHEN and CDR2 is SYDVKM. The length of the CDR3 is 15 residues. In nucleotides, the CDR3 is TGTGCCCCCAGCCCCCCCGCGGGGGTATCTGGGGAGCTGTTTTTT. It codes for CAPSPPAGVSGELFF.

The chain has TRBV5-6 and TRBJ2-5, with TRBD2 matching over 14 bases. Losses at the gene ends were 4 bases for V and 4 bases for J; bases not matched to a gene: 3. This CDR3 is built from 15 residues. CDR1 SGHDT and CDR2 YYEEEE come from the germline V gene. CDR3 coding DNA: TGTGCCAGCAGCACCGGACTAGCGGGAGGAGAGACCCAGTACTTC. As protein: CASSTGLAGGETQYF.

The V call is TRBV28, the J call TRBJ2-1; 10 bases are shared with TRBD1. There are 15 residues in the CDR3. Per germline, CDR1 MDHEN and CDR2 SYDVKM. V was pared by 7 bases and J by 8 bases, with 11 bases of the junction left unmatched. The CDR3 sequence: CASTWGTGESDEQFF. The CDR3 region has the DNA TGTGCCAGCACCTGGGGGACAGGGGAGTCGGATGAGCAGTTCTTC.

V usage is TRBV7-3 and J usage is TRBJ2-1; TRBD2 aligns across 10 bases. The length of the CDR3 is 14 residues. Per germline, CDR1 SGHTA and CDR2 FQGTGA. The J segment lost 7 bases and the V segment lost 5 bases, leaving 5 bases of the junction unmatched. CDR3 bases: TGTGCCAGCAGCCCTAGCGGGAGAGGAAATGAGCAGTTCTTC. Translated, it gives CASSPSGRGNEQFF. The full variable domain, its missing parts supplied by reference TRBV7-3 and TRBJ2-1, is GAGVSQTPSNKVTEKGKYVELRCDPISGHTALYWYRQSLGQGPEFLIYFQGTGAADDSGLPNDRFFAVRPEGSVSTLKIQRTERGDSAVYLCASSPSGRGNEQFFGPGTRLTVL.

The chain joins TRBV5-6 to TRBJ2-7; D is ambiguous. V shed 2 bases and J shed 7 bases, with 7 bases lying between them. Germline V gives CDR1 SGHDT, CDR2 YYEEEE. This CDR3 has 11 residues. The CDR3 DNA is TGTGCCAGCAGCTTTAGTGAGGAGCAGTACTTC. It specifies CASSFSEEQYF. Using reference TRBV5-6 and TRBJ2-7 for the parts outside the CDR3, the full variable domain is DAGVTQSPTHLIKTRGQQVTLRCSPKSGHDTVSWYQQALGQGPQFIFQYYEEEERQRGNFPDRFSGHQFPNYSSELNVNALLLGDSALYLCASSFSEEQYFGPGTRLTVT.

V usage is TRBV9 and J usage is TRBJ2-1, with 12 positions matching TRBD2. Germline lookup yields CDR1 SGDLS and CDR2 YYNGEE. V lost 0 bases to trimming and J lost 12 bases; unmatched junction nucleotides: 10. The CDR3 has 16 amino acids. The CDR3 coding sequence is TGTGCCAGCAGCGTAGGACTAGCGGGAGAACTGGGTGGGCAGTTCTTC. This codes for CASSVGLAGELGGQFF.

The chain links TRBV7-3 to TRBJ2-1; TRBD2 might be the D (5 bases). This CDR3 has 15 residues. Trimming took off 2 bases at V and 6 bases at J, with 14 bases between the two ends. Germline-derived CDR1 and CDR2 are SGHTA and FQGTGA. As DNA, the CDR3 is TGTGCCAGCAGCTTAGAGAGGGTAGCCGTCAATGAGCAGTTCTTC. Amino acid sequence: CASSLERVAVNEQFF. The variable domain in full, completed from reference TRBV7-3 and TRBJ2-1, reads GAGVSQTPSNKVTEKGKYVELRCDPISGHTALYWYRQSLGQGPEFLIYFQGTGAADDSGLPNDRFFAVRPEGSVSTLKIQRTERGDSAVYLCASSLERVAVNEQFFGPGTRLTVL.

The chain is built from TRBV25-1 and TRBJ1-2, with D possibly matching TRBD1 (5 bases). Germline assignment: CDR1 MGHDK and CDR2 SYGVNS. CDR3 size: 14 residues. V was cut by 4 bases and J by 4 bases, with 13 bases left in between. CDR3 bases: TGTGCCAGCAGTGCAACCGGGACTTCCTATGGCTACACCTTC. It yields the protein CASSATGTSYGYTF.

This chain uses TRBV9 with TRBJ2-3; TRBD2 matches at 8 bases. The germline gives CDR1 SGDLS, CDR2 YYNGEE. The CDR3 sequence is 16 residues long. J was trimmed by 1 base and V by 1 base; bases with no gene match: 5. CDR3 nucleotides: TGTGCCAGCAGCGTATCCGAGACTAGCGGCACAGATACGCAGTATTTT. Amino acid sequence: CASSVSETSGTDTQYF.

The chain is built from TRBV19 and TRBJ1-5; possibly TRBD1 for D (6 bases). Per the germline V gene, CDR1 is LNHDA and CDR2 is SQIVND (reference sequence). The CDR3 spans 14 residues. Trimming removed 7 bases from V and 6 bases from J, with 16 bases in between. As DNA, the CDR3 is TGTGCCAGTACCGGGAGGGACAATAGTCAGCCCCAGCATTTT. This codes for CASTGRDNSQPQHF.

This sequence joins TRBV5-4 and TRBJ2-7; D is perhaps TRBD2 (6 bases). Germline V CDR1 and CDR2: SGHNT, YYREEE (reference sequence). This CDR3 contains 15 residues. Trimming stripped 3 bases from V and 6 bases from J, with 19 bases between. This CDR3 is CASSSLGGRRTEQYF. CDR3 DNA: TGTGCCAGCAGCTCCCTCGGTGGGAGGCGAACCGAGCAGTACTTC.

The chain joins TRBV2 to TRBJ1-5, with D uncertain. Germline V gene data show CDR1 as SNHLY and CDR2 as FYNNEI. V gave up 4 bases and J gave up 0 bases, with 10 bases separating them. CDR3 size: 15 residues. The CDR3: CASSGNTNSNQPQHF. CDR3 nucleotides: TGTGCCAGCAGTGGAAACACGAATAGCAATCAGCCCCAGCATTTT.

The chain employs TRBV2 and TRBJ2-7; TRBD1 matches at 8 bases. Per the germline V gene, CDR1 is SNHLY and CDR2 is FYNNEI. With V trimmed by 4 bases and J by 2 bases, 7 bases remained unmatched. The CDR3 length is 15 residues. CDR3 region: CASSVDRGRTYEQYF. The CDR3 nucleotides read TGTGCCAGCAGTGTAGACAGGGGAAGGACCTACGAGCAGTACTTC.

The chain recombines TRBV19 with TRBJ2-2, with 12 nucleotides matching TRBD2. Per the germline V gene, CDR1 is LNHDA and CDR2 is SQIVND (reference sequence). The CDR3 has 16 residues. V trimming: 5 bases; J trimming: 1 base; junction bases outside the gene matches: 2. CDR3 residues: CASSRTSGMNTGELFF. CDR3 nucleotide sequence: TGTGCCAGTAGTCGGACTAGCGGGATGAACACCGGGGAGCTGTTTTTT.

The chain recombines TRBV15 with TRBJ2-3; D is ambiguous. Trimming took 0 bases from V and 3 from J, leaving 7 bases between them. The CDR3 length is 14 residues. The germline gives CDR1 LNHNV, CDR2 YYDKDF (reference sequence). The CDR3 here is CATSRDYATDTQYF. Written as DNA, the CDR3 is TGTGCCACCAGCAGAGATTACGCGACAGATACGCAGTATTTT.

The CDR3 DNA follows: TGTGCCAGCAGCGGATGGACAGACGTCTCCTACGAGCAGTACTTC. The encoded protein is CASSGWTDVSYEQYF. The chain combines TRBV28 with TRBJ2-7; D might be TRBD1 (6 bases). This CDR3 spans 15 amino acids. The V gene's germline CDR1 is MDHEN and CDR2 SYDVKM. Between the trimmed V and J ends, which lost 6 bases and 0 bases, there was a span of 15 bases.

The chain links TRBV19 to TRBJ2-7, with TRBD2 matching 8 bases. The V and J ends lost 6 bases and 3 bases, in that order; junction bases with no gene match: 19. This CDR3 has 18 amino acids. From germline, CDR1 is LNHDA and CDR2 SQIVND (reference sequence). The CDR3 here is CASSLRPAGVSGYYEQYF. CDR3 bases: TGTGCCAGTAGCCTCCGTCCAGCGGGAGTGTCAGGTTACTACGAGCAGTACTTC. The full variable domain, its missing parts supplied by reference TRBV19 and TRBJ2-7, is DGGITQSPKYLFRKEGQNVTLSCEQNLNHDAMYWYRQDPGQGLRLIYYSQIVNDFQKGDIAEGYSVSREKKESFPLTVTSAQKNPTAFYLCASSLRPAGVSGYYEQYFGPGTRLTVT.

The V call is TRBV7-9, the J call TRBJ2-7, with a tentative D call TRBD2 (5 bases). The V gene's germline CDR1 is SEHNR and CDR2 FQNEAQ (reference sequence). V lost 5 bases, J lost 4 bases, and 9 bases lay in between. The CDR3 loop spans 12 amino acids. The CDR3 reads CASSRTGYEQYF. DNA for the CDR3: TGTGCCAGCAGCAGGACTGGTTACGAGCAGTACTTC.

V usage is TRBV7-9 and J usage is TRBJ2-1, with a possible D match to TRBD2 (5 bases). In germline, CDR1 is SEHNR, CDR2 FQNEAQ (reference sequence). Trimming cost V 3 bases and J 2 bases, with 14 bases left between them. The CDR3 is 16 residues long. The CDR3 region has the DNA TGTGCCAGCAGCTTCTTAGCGTTCCAAGCCTACAATGAGCAGTTCTTC. Its protein is CASSFLAFQAYNEQFF.

The chain has TRBV6-5 and TRBJ2-1; maybe TRBD1 (6 bases). Trimming stripped 2 bases from V and 0 bases from J, with 11 bases between. The length of the CDR3 is 16 residues. From germline, CDR1 is MNHEY and CDR2 SVGAGI. DNA of the CDR3: TGTGCCAGCAGTTACAGCACAGGGTCCTCCTACAATGAGCAGTTCTTC. Its translation is CASSYSTGSSYNEQFF.

V and J are TRBV7-2 and TRBJ1-2, with D possibly matching TRBD1 (6 bases). The germline V gene has CDR1 SGHTA and CDR2 FQGNSA. CDR3 length: 14 residues. Trimming stripped 5 bases from V and 2 bases from J, with 12 bases between. The CDR3 sequence is CASSEVTGNYGYTF. The CDR3 nucleotides are TGTGCCAGCAGCGAGGTCACAGGGAACTATGGCTACACCTTC.

V usage is TRBV6-1 and J usage is TRBJ2-7; D might be TRBD2 (6 bases). Germline values: CDR1 MNHNS, CDR2 SASEGT. The CDR3 loop spans 17 amino acids. The germline V and J ends were trimmed by 1 base and 3 bases, with 19 bases remaining between them. CDR3 in amino acids: CASSEGFWAGQVYEQYF. DNA of the CDR3: TGTGCCAGCAGTGAAGGATTTTGGGCGGGGCAAGTCTACGAGCAGTACTTC.

The chain is built from TRBV19 and TRBJ1-6, with D perhaps TRBD1 (5 bases). Germline V CDR1 and CDR2: LNHDA, SQIVND (reference sequence). Trimming took 5 bases from V and 5 from J, leaving 10 bases between them. The CDR3 is made up of 14 amino acids. CDR3 sequence: CASSRTGDNSPLHF. The CDR3 DNA follows: TGTGCCAGTAGTCGCACAGGAGATAATTCACCCCTCCACTTT. Looking up the rest from reference TRBV19 and TRBJ1-6 gives the full variable domain: DGGITQSPKYLFRKEGQNVTLSCEQNLNHDAMYWYRQDPGQGLRLIYYSQIVNDFQKGDIAEGYSVSREKKESFPLTVTSAQKNPTAFYLCASSRTGDNSPLHFGNGTRLTVT.

The rearrangement links TRBV5-1 to TRBJ2-7, with 9 bases that match TRBD1. The length of the CDR3 is 16 residues. The germline V gene has CDR1 SGHRS and CDR2 YFSETQ. Unmatched junction bases numbered 10, after V lost 4 bases and J lost 2 bases. CDR3 sequence (DNA): TGCGCCAGCAGCCCGAACCCCGGGACAGGGACCTACGAGCAGTACTTC. This sequence encodes CASSPNPGTGTYEQYF.

The chain employs TRBV7-2 and TRBJ2-7, with a tentative D call TRBD2 (6 bases). Germline loops: CDR1 SGHTA, CDR2 FQGNSA. Trimming removed 5 bases at V and 2 bases at J, with 13 bases between. The CDR3 loop spans 14 amino acids. CDR3 region: CASSGRDSAYEQYF. In DNA, the CDR3 is TGTGCCAGCAGCGGACGGGACTCCGCCTACGAGCAGTACTTC.

The chain is built from TRBV19 and TRBJ1-2, with a weak D call TRBD1 (6 bases). Germline V gives CDR1 LNHDA, CDR2 SQIVND (reference sequence). V lost 2 bases and J 6 bases, leaving 13 bases between the germline ends. The CDR3 has 14 residues. For the CDR3, the DNA is TGTGCCAGTAGTATACAGGGGCGCCGCGATGGCTACACCTTC. This encodes CASSIQGRRDGYTF. The whole variable domain, remainder taken from reference TRBV19 and TRBJ1-2, is DGGITQSPKYLFRKEGQNVTLSCEQNLNHDAMYWYRQDPGQGLRLIYYSQIVNDFQKGDIAEGYSVSREKKESFPLTVTSAQKNPTAFYLCASSIQGRRDGYTFGSGTRLTVV.

The chain joins TRBV28 to TRBJ1-6; no firm D call. CDR1 is MDHEN and CDR2 is SYDVKM in the germline V gene. The CDR3 spans 20 residues. V was shortened by 7 bases and J by 6 bases, with 31 bases between the two germline ends. The CDR3 spells CASIPGGKMASGPGNSPLHF. CDR3 in DNA: TGTGCCAGCATTCCCGGAGGGAAGATGGCCTCTGGGCCGGGTAATTCACCCCTCCACTTT.

This clone appeared a single time. The chain links TRBV7-9 to TRBJ2-2; 7 nucleotides align to TRBD1. V dropped 6 bases and J dropped 6; count of bases not matched to a gene: 7. This CDR3 has 14 residues. Germline CDR1 reads SEHNR; CDR2 reads FQNEAQ (reference sequence). The CDR3 sequence is CASSPQGSAGELFF. The CDR3 region has the DNA TGTGCCAGCAGTCCACAGGGGAGCGCCGGGGAGCTGTTTTTT. The full variable domain, with the rest looked up from reference TRBV7-9 and TRBJ2-2, is DTGVSQNPRHKITKRGQNVTFRCDPISEHNRLYWYRQTLGQGPEFLTYFQNEAQLEKSRLLSDRFSAERPKGSFSTLEIQRTEQGDSAMYLCASSPQGSAGELFFGEGSRLTVL.

The chain uses TRBV6-5 and TRBJ2-1; D might be TRBD1 or TRBD2, each matching 5 bases. The CDR3 loop spans 15 amino acids. V shed 6 bases and J shed 0 bases, with 12 bases lying between them. The germline CDR1 and CDR2 sequences are MNHEY and SVGAGI. The CDR3 loop is CASRYGASSYNEQFF. CDR3 DNA sequence: TGTGCCAGCAGATACGGGGCGAGCTCCTACAATGAGCAGTTCTTC.

The chain links TRBV30 to TRBJ2-1; 8 nucleotides agree with TRBD2. Trimming took 0 bases from V and 0 from J; bases not matched to a gene: 7. This CDR3 spans 17 amino acids. Per germline, CDR1 GTSNPN and CDR2 SVGIG (reference sequence). The CDR3 loop reads CAWSVPVAGNSYNEQFF. In nucleotides, the CDR3 is TGTGCCTGGAGTGTCCCGGTAGCGGGGAACTCCTACAATGAGCAGTTCTTC.

V is TRBV28 and J is TRBJ2-5, with 8 bases aligning to TRBD2. The CDR3 loop spans 15 amino acids. CDR1 is MDHEN, CDR2 SYDVKM, per germline. V was pared by 5 bases and J by 1 base, with 6 bases of the junction left unmatched. The CDR3 protein is CASSPSGLAQETQYF. DNA of the CDR3: TGTGCCAGCAGTCCTTCCGGACTAGCCCAAGAGACCCAGTACTTC.

The genes are TRBV19 and TRBJ1-5; the match to TRBD1 covers 8 bases. The germline gives CDR1 LNHDA, CDR2 SQIVND (reference sequence). V dropped 6 bases and J dropped 7; count of bases not matched to a gene: 8. This CDR3 has 14 residues. The CDR3 sequence is CASSGQGRNQPQHF. CDR3 coding DNA: TGTGCCAGTAGCGGACAGGGACGGAACCAGCCCCAGCATTTT.